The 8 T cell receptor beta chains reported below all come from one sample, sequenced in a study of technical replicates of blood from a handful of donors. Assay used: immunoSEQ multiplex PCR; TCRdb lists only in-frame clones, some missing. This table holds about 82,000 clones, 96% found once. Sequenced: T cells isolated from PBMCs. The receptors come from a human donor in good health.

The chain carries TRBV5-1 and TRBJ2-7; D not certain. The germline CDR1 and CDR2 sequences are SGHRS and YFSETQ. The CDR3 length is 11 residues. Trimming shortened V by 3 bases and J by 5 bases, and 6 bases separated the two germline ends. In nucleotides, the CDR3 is TGCGCCAGCAGCTCCTCTGACGAGCAGTACTTC. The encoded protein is CASSSSDEQYF.

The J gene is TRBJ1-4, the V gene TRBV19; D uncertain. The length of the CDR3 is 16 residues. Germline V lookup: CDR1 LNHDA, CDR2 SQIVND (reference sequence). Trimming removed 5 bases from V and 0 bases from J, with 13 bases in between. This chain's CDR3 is CASSVTYSSTNEKLFF. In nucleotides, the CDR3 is TGTGCCAGTAGTGTGACATATTCGTCAACTAATGAAAAACTGTTTTTT.

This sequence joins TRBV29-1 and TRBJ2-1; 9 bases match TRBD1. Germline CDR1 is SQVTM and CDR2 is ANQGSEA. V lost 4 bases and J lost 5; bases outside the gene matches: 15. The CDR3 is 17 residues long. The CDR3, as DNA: TGCAGCGTTGGAGGCCCGGGACAGGGATTAAATAACAATGAGCAGTTCTTC. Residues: CSVGGPGQGLNNNEQFF.

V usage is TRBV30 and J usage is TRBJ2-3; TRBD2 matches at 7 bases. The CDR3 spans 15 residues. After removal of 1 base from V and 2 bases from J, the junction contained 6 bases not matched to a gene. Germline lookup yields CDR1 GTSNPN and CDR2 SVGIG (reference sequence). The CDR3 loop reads CAWSEIGRLTDTQYF. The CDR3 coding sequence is TGTGCCTGGAGTGAAATCGGGAGGCTCACAGATACGCAGTATTTT.

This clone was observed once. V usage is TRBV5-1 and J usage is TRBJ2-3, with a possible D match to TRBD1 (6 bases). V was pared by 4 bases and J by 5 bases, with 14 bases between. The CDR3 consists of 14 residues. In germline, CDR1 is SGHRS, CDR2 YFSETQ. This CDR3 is CASSRKGHEDTQYF. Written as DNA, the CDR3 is TGCGCCAGCAGCCGTAAGGGACACGAAGATACGCAGTATTTT.

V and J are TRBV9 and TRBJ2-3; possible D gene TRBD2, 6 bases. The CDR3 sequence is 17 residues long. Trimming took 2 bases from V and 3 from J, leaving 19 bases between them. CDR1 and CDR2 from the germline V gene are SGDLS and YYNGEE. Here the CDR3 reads CASSVGRGASATDTQYF. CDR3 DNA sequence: TGTGCCAGCAGCGTTGGGCGAGGGGCTAGCGCGACAGATACGCAGTATTTT.

CDR3 amino acids: CASSPRPPGYTDTQYF. As DNA, the CDR3 is TGTGCCAGCAGTCCCCGTCCTCCCGGGTACACAGATACGCAGTATTTT. The V call is TRBV6-6, the J call TRBJ2-3; the D is unclear. Per germline, CDR1 MNHNY and CDR2 SVGAGI (reference sequence). The CDR3 consists of 16 residues. Trimming cost V 5 bases and J 2 bases, with 17 bases left between them.

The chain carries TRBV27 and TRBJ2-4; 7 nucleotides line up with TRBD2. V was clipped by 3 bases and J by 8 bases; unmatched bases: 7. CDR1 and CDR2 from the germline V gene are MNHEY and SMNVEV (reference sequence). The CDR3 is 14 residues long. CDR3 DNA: TGTGCCAGCAGTTTGGGAGCGGCGGGGGACATTCAGTACTTC. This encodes CASSLGAAGDIQYF.